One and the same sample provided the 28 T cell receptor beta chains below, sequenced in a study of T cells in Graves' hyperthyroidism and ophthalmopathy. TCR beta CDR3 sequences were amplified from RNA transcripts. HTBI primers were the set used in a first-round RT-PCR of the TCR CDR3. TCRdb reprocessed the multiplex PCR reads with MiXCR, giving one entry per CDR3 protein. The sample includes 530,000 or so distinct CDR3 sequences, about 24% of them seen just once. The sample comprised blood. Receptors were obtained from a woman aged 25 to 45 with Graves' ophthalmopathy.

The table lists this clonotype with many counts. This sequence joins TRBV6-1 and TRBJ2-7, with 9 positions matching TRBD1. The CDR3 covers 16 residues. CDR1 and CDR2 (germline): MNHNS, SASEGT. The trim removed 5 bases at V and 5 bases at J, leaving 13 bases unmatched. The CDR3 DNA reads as TGTGCCAGCAGTCCTTCCGGGACAGGGAATTTTAACGAGCAGTACTTC. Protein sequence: CASSPSGTGNFNEQYF.

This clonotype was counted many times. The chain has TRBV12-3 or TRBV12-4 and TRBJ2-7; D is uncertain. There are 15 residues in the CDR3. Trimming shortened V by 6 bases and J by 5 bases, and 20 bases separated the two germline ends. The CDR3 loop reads CASSQDRLYPDEQYF. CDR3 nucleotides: TGTGCCAGCAGCCAGGATCGACTCTACCCAGACGAGCAGTACTTC.

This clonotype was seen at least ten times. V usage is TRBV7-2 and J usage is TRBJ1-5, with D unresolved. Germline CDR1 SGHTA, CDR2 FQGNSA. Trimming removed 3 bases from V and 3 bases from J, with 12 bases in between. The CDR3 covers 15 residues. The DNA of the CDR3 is TGTGCCAGCAGCTTCCGGACGGAGGCCAATCAGCCCCAGCATTTT. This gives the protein CASSFRTEANQPQHF.

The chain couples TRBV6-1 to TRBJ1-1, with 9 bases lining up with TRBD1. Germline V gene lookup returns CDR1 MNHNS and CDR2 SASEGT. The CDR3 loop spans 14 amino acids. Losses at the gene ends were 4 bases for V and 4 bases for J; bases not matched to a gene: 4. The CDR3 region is CASSGQGQGTEAFF. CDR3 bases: TGTGCCAGCAGTGGCCAGGGACAGGGCACTGAAGCTTTCTTT.

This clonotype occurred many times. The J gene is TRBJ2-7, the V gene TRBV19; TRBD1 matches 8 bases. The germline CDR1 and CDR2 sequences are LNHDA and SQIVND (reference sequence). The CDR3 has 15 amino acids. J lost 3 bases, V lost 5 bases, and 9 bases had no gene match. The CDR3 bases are TGTGCCAGTAGTCCGGGGACAGGATATTTCTACGAGCAGTACTTC. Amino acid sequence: CASSPGTGYFYEQYF. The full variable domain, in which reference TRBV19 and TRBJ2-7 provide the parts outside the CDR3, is DGGITQSPKYLFRKEGQNVTLSCEQNLNHDAMYWYRQDPGQGLRLIYYSQIVNDFQKGDIAEGYSVSREKKESFPLTVTSAQKNPTAFYLCASSPGTGYFYEQYFGPGTRLTVT.

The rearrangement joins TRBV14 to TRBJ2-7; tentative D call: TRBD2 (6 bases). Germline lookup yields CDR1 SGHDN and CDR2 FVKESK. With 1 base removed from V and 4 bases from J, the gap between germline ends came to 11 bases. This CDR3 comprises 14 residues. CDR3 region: CASSQVGGWYEQYF. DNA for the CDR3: TGTGCCAGCAGCCAAGTCGGGGGTTGGTACGAGCAGTACTTC.

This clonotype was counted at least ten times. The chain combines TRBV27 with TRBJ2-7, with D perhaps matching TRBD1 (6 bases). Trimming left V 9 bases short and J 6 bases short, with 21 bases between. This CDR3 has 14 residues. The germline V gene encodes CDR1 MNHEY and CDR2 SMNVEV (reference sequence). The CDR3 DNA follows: TGTGCCAGTTCTCTTGGCAGGGGCCATGGCGAGCAGTACTTC. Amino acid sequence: CASSLGRGHGEQYF.

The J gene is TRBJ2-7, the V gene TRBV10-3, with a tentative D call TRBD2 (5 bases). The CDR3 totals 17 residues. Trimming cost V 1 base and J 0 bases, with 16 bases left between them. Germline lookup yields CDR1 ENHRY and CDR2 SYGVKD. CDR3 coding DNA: TGTGCCATCAGTGAGTATGGAGGCGGGTTGGACTCCTACGAGCAGTACTTC. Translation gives CAISEYGGGLDSYEQYF.

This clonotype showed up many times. DNA of the CDR3: TGTGCCAGCAGTTACGGGACTAGCGGGATCGGGGAGCTGTTTTTT. The encoded protein is CASSYGTSGIGELFF. The J gene is TRBJ2-2, the V gene TRBV6-2 or TRBV6-3; 13 nucleotides agree with TRBD2. V shed 2 bases and J 7 bases; nucleotides not matched to a gene: 1. The CDR3 runs 15 residues. CDR1 is MNHEY and CDR2 is SVGEGT in the germline V gene.

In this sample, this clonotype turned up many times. The CDR3 DNA sequence: TGTGCCAGCAGCGTTGGAGGGACCTCCCAAGAGACCCAGTACTTC. It is translated as CASSVGGTSQETQYF. This chain uses TRBV7-3 with TRBJ2-5; perhaps TRBD2 as D (6 bases). Per the germline V gene, CDR1 is SGHTA and CDR2 is FQGTGA. Trimming left V 5 bases short and J 1 base short, with 14 bases between. This CDR3 has 15 residues. The full variable domain, completed using reference TRBV7-3 and TRBJ2-5, is GAGVSQTPSNKVTEKGKYVELRCDPISGHTALYWYRQSLGQGPEFLIYFQGTGAADDSGLPNDRFFAVRPEGSVSTLKIQRTERGDSAVYLCASSVGGTSQETQYFGPGTRLLVL.

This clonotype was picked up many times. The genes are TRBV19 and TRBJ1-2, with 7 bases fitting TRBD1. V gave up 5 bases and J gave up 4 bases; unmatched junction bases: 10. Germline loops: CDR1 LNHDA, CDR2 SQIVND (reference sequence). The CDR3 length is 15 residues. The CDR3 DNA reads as TGTGCCAGTAGTGGGGATTACCGGGACAGCTATGGCTACACCTTC. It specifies CASSGDYRDSYGYTF.

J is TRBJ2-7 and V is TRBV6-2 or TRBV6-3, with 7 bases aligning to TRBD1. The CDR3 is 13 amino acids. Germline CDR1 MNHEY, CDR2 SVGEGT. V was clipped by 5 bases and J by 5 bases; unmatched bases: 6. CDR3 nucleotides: TGTGCCAGCAGTATACAGGGGCCCGACGAGCAGTACTTC. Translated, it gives CASSIQGPDEQYF.

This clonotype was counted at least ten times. The CDR3 reads CASSRTDEETQYF. In DNA, the CDR3 is TGTGCCAGCAGCCGGACAGATGAAGAGACCCAGTACTTC. This sequence joins TRBV7-2 and TRBJ2-5; possibly TRBD1 for D (6 bases). Germline assignment: CDR1 SGHTA and CDR2 FQGNSA. The V end was cut by 5 bases, the J end by 3 bases, with 10 bases between. The CDR3 contains 13 residues.

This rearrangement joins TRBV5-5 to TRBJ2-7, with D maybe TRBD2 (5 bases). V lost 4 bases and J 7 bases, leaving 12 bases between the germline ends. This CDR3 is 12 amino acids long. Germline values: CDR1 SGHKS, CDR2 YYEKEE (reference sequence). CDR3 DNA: TGTGCCAGCAGCCTGGACTTGTGGGAGCAGTACTTC. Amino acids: CASSLDLWEQYF. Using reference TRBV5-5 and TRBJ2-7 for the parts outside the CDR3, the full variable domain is DAGVTQSPTHLIKTRGQQVTLRCSPISGHKSVSWYQQVLGQGPQFIFQYYEKEERGRGNFPDRFSARQFPNYSSELNVNALLLGDSALYLCASSLDLWEQYFGPGTRLTVT.

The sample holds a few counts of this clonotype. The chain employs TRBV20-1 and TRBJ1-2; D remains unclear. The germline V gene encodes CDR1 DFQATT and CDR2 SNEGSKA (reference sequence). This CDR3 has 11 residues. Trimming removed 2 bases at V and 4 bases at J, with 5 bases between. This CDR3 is CSARHPYGYTF. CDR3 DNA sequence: TGCAGTGCTAGACACCCCTATGGCTACACCTTC.

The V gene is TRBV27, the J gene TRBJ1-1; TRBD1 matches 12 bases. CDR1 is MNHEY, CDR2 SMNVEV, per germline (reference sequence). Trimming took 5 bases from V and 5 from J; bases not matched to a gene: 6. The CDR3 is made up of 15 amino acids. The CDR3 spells CASSHGDRGPTEAFF. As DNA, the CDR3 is TGTGCCAGCAGTCATGGGGACAGGGGGCCTACTGAAGCTTTCTTT.

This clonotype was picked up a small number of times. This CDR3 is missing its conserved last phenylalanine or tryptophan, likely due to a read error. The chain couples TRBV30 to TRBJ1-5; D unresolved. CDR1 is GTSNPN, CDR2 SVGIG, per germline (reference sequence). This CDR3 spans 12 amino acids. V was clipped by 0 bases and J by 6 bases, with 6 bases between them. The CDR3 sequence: CAWSVSGQPQHI. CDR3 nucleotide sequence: TGTGCCTGGAGTGTCTCGGGTCAGCCCCAGCATATT.

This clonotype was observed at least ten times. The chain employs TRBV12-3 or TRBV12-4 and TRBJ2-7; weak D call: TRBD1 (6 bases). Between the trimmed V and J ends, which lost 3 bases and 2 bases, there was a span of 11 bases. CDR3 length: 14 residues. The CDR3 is CASSLLTGTYEQYF. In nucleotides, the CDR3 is TGTGCCAGCAGTTTGTTGACAGGAACCTACGAGCAGTACTTC.

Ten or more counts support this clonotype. CDR3 DNA sequence: TGCAGTGCTAGTAGCCCACGGGGGGACGGAGAGACCCAGTACTTC. Protein sequence: CSASSPRGDGETQYF. V is TRBV20-1 and J is TRBJ2-5, with 7 bases fitting TRBD2. Germline CDR1 is DFQATT and CDR2 is SNEGSKA (reference sequence). The CDR3 consists of 15 residues. The trim removed 3 bases at V and 4 bases at J, leaving 11 bases unmatched.

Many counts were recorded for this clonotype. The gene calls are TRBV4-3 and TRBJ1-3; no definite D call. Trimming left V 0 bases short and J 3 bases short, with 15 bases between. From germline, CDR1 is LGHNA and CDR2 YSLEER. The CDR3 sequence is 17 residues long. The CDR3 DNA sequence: TGCGCCAGCAGCCAAGAAGAGCGGGGAGGCGGTGGAAACACCATATATTTT. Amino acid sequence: CASSQEERGGGGNTIYF.

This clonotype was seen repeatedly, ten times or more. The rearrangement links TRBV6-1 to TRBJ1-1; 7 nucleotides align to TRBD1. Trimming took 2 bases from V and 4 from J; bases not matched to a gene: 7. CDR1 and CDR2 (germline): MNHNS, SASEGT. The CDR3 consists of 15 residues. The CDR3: CASSEKAGGSTEAFF. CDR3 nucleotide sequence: TGTGCCAGCAGTGAAAAAGCAGGGGGATCCACTGAAGCTTTCTTT.

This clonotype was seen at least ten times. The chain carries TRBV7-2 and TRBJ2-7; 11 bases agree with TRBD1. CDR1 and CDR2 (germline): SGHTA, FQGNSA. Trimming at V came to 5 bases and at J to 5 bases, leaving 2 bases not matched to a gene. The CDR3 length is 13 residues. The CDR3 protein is CASSRDRGNEQYF. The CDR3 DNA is TGTGCCAGCAGCCGGGACAGGGGGAACGAGCAGTACTTC.

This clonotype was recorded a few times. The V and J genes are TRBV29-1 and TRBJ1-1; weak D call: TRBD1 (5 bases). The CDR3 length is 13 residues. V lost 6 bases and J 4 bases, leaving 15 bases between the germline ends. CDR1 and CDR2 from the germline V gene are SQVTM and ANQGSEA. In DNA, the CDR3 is TGCAGCGTCGCACTATTGGGGGGCACTGAAGCTTTCTTT. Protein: CSVALLGGTEAFF.

CDR3 sequence: CAISGSLNTEAFF. The CDR3 coding sequence is TGTGCCATCAGTGGAAGTTTGAACACTGAAGCTTTCTTT. V usage is TRBV10-3 and J usage is TRBJ1-1, with no clear D. The CDR3 is made up of 13 amino acids. Germline lookup yields CDR1 ENHRY and CDR2 SYGVKD. V gave up 4 bases and J gave up 0 bases, with 6 bases separating them.

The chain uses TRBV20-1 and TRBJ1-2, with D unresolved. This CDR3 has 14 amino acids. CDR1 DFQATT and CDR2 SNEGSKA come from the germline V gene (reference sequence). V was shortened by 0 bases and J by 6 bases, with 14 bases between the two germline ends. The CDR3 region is CSAREPSDGNGYTF. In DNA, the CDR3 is TGCAGTGCTAGAGAGCCCTCGGACGGTAATGGCTACACCTTC.

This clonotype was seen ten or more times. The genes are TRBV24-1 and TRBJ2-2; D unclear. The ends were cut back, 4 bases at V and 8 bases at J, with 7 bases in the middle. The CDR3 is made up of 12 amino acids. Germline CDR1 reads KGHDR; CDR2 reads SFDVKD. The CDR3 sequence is CATSDPLGELFF. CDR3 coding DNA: TGTGCCACCAGTGACCCGTTAGGGGAGCTGTTTTTT.

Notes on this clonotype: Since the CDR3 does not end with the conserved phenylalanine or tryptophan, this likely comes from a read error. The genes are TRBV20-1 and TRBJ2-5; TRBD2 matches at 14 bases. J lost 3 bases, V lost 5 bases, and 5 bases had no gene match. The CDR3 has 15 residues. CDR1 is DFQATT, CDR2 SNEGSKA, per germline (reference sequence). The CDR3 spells CSADWTSGRKETQYY. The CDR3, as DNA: TGCAGTGCTGATTGGACTAGCGGGAGGAAAGAGACCCAGTACTAC.

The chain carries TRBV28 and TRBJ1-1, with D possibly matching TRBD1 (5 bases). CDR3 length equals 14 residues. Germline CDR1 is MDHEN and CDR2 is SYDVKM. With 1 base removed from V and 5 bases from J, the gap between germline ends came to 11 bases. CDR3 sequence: CASSLYRGTTEAFF. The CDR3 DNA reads TGTGCCAGCAGTTTATATCGAGGGACGACTGAAGCTTTCTTT.